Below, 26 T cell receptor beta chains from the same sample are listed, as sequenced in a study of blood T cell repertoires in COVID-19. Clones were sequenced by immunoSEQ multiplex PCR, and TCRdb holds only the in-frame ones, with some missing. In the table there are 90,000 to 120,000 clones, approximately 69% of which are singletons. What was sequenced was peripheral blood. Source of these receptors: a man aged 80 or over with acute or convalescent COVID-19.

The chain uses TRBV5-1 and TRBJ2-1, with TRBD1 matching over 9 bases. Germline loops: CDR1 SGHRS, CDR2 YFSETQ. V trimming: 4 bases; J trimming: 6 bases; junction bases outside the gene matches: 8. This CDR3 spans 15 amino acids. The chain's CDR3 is CASSLLGTGLNEQFF. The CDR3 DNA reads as TGCGCCAGCAGCCTGCTGGGGACAGGGCTCAATGAGCAGTTCTTC. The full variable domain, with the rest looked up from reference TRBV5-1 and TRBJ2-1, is KAGVTQTPRYLIKTRGQQVTLSCSPISGHRSVSWYQQTPGQGLQFLFEYFSETQRNKGNFPGRFSGRQFSNSRSEMNVSTLELGDSALYLCASSLLGTGLNEQFFGPGTRLTVL.

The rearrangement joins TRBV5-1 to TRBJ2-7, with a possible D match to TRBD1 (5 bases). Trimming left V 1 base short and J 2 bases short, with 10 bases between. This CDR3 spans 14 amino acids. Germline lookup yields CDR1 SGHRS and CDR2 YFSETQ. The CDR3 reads CASSLLDTTYEQYF. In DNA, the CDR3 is TGCGCCAGCAGCTTGCTGGACACAACCTACGAGCAGTACTTC. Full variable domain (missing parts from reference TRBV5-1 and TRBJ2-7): KAGVTQTPRYLIKTRGQQVTLSCSPISGHRSVSWYQQTPGQGLQFLFEYFSETQRNKGNFPGRFSGRQFSNSRSEMNVSTLELGDSALYLCASSLLDTTYEQYFGPGTRLTVT.

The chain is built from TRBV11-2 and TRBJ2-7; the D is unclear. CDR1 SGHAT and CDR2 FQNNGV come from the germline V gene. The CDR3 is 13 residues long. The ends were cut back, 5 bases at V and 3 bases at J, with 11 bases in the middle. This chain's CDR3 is CASSPPRVYEQYF. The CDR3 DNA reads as TGTGCCAGCAGCCCACCTCGGGTCTACGAGCAGTACTTC.

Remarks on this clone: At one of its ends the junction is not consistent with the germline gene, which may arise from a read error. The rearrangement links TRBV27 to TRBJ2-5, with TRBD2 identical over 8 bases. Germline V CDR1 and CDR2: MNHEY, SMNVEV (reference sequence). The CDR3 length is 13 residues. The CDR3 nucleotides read TGTGCCAGCAGTCGAGTCTCGGGGGGGCCGATTAACTTC. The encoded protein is CASSRVSGGPINF.

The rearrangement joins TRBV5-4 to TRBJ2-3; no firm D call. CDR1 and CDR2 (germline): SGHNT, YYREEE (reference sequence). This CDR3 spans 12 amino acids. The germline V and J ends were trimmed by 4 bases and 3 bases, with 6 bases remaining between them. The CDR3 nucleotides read TGTGCCAGCAGCCAGGATACAGATACGCAGTATTTT. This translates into CASSQDTDTQYF.

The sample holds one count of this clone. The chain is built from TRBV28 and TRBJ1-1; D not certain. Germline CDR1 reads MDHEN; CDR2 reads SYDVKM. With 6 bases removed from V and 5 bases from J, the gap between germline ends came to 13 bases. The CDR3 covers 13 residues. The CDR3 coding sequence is TGTGCCAGCAGGTTGCCGCGCCGAACTGAAGCTTTCTTT. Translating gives CASRLPRRTEAFF.

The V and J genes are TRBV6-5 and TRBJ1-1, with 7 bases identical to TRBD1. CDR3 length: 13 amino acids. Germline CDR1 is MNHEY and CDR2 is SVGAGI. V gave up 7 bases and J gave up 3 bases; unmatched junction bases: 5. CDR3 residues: CASKRTGYTEAFF. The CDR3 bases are TGTGCCAGCAAAAGGACAGGTTACACTGAAGCTTTCTTT.

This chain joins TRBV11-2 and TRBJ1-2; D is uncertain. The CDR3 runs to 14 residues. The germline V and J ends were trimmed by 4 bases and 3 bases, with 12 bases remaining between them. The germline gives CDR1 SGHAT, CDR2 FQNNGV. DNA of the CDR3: TGTGCCAGCAGCTCAGGACTCAGCTACTATGGCTACACCTTC. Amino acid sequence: CASSSGLSYYGYTF.

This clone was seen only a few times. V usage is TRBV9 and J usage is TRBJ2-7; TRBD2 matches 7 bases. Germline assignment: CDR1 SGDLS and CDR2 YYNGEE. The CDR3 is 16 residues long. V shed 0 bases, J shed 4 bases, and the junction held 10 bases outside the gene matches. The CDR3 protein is CASSVGAGDIPYEQYF. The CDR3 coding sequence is TGTGCCAGCAGCGTAGGGGCGGGAGATATCCCTTACGAGCAGTACTTC.

Written as DNA, the CDR3 is TGTGCCTGGAGTATCGGACATCTCAATAATCAGCCCCAGCATTTT. Amino acids: CAWSIGHLNNQPQHF. The J gene is TRBJ1-5, the V gene TRBV30, with a possible D match to TRBD1 (5 bases). CDR3 length: 15 amino acids. Germline CDR1 is GTSNPN and CDR2 is SVGIG (reference sequence). Trimming shortened V by 2 bases and J by 4 bases, and 15 bases separated the two germline ends.

The CDR3 here is CASTFTGLELFF. As DNA, the CDR3 is TGTGCCAGCACATTTACAGGGCTAGAACTGTTTTTT. The chain combines TRBV7-2 with TRBJ1-4; a weak D match, TRBD1 (6 bases). Germline V gene sequence: CDR1 SGHTA, CDR2 FQGNSA. The length of the CDR3 is 12 residues. V was clipped by 7 bases and J by 12 bases, with 15 bases between them. Variable domain in full (rest from reference TRBV7-2 and TRBJ1-4): GAGVSQSPSNKVTEKGKDVELRCDPISGHTALYWYRQSLGQGLEFLIYFQGNSAPDKSGLPSDRFSAERTGGSVSTLTIQRTQQEDSAVYLCASTFTGLELFFGSGTQLSVL.

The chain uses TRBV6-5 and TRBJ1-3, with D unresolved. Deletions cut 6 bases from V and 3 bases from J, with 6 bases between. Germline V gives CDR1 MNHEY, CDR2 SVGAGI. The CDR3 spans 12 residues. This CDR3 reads CASRSFGNTIYF. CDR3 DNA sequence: TGTGCCAGCAGGAGTTTTGGAAACACCATATATTTT.

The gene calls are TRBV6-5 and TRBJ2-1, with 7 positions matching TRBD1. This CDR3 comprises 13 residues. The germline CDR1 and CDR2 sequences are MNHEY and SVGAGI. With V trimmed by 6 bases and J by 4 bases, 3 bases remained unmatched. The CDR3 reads CASRMGQYNEQFF. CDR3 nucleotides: TGTGCCAGCAGGATGGGACAGTACAATGAGCAGTTCTTC.

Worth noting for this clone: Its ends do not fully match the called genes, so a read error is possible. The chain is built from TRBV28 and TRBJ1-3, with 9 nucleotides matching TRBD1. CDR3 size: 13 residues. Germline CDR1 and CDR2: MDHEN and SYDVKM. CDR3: CASSLPGQGLADF. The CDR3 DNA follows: TGTGCCAGCAGTTTACCGGGACAGGGACTAGCGGATTTT.

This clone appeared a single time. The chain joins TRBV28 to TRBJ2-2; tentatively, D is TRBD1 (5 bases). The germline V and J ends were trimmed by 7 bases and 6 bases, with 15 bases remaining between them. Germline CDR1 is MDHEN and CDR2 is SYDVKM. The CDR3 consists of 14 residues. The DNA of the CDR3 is TGTGCCAGCAACCGCGGCTTAGGGGCCGGGGAGCTGTTTTTT. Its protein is CASNRGLGAGELFF.

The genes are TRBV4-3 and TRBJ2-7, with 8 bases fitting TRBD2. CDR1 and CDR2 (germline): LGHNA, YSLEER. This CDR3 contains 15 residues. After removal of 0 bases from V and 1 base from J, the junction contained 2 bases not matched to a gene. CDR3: CASSQDIAGSYEQYF. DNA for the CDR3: TGCGCCAGCAGCCAAGATATAGCGGGGTCCTACGAGCAGTACTTC.

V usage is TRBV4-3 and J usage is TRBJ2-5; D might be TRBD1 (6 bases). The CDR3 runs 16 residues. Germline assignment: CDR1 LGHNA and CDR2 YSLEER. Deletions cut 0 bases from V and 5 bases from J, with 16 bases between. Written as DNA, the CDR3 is TGCGCCAGCAGCCAAGATTGGTTCAGGGGTAGTGAGACCCAGTACTTC. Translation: CASSQDWFRGSETQYF.

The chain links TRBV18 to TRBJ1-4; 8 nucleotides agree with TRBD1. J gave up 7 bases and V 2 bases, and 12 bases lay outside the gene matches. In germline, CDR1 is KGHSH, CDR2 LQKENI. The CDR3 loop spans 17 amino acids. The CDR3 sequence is CASSPGTGTPGGEKLFF. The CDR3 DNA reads TGTGCCAGCTCACCAGGGACAGGAACGCCAGGGGGTGAAAAACTGTTTTTT.

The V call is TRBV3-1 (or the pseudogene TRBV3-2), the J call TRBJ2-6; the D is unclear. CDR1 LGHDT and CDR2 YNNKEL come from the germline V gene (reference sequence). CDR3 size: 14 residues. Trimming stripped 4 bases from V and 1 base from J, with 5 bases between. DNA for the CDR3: TGTGCCAGCAGCCTATTTTCTGGGGCCAACGTCCTGACTTTC. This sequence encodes CASSLFSGANVLTF.

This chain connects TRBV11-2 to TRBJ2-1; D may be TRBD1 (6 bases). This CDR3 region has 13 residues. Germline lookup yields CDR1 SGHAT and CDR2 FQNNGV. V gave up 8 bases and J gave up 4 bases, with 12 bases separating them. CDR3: CASRTDSYNEQFF. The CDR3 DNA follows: TGTGCCAGCCGAACGGACAGTTACAATGAGCAGTTCTTC.

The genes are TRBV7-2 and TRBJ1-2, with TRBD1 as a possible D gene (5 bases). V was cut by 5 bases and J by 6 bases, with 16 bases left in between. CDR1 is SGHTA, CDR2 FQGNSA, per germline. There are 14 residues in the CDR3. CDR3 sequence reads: CASSPLSGYNGYTF. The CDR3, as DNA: TGTGCCAGCAGCCCCCTTTCAGGGTACAATGGCTACACCTTC. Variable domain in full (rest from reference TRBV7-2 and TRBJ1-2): GAGVSQSPSNKVTEKGKDVELRCDPISGHTALYWYRQSLGQGLEFLIYFQGNSAPDKSGLPSDRFSAERTGGSVSTLTIQRTQQEDSAVYLCASSPLSGYNGYTFGSGTRLTVV.

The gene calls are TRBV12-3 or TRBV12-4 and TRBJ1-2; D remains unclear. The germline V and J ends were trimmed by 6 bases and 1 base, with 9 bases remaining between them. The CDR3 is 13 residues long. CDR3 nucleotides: TGTGCCAGCAGCCCCAGAAGTAACTATGGCTACACCTTC. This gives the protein CASSPRSNYGYTF.

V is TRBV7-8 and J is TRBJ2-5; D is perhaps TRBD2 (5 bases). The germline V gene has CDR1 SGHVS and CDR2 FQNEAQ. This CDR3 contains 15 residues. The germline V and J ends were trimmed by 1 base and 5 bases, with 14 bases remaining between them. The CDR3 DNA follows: TGTGCCAGCAGCTTAGTAGGCGGGCCGGTTGAGACCCAGTACTTC. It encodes CASSLVGGPVETQYF.

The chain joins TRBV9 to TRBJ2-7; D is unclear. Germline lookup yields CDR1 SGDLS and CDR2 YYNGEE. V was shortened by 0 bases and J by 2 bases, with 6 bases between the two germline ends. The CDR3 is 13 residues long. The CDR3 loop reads CASSVAEAYEQYF. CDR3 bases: TGTGCCAGCAGCGTAGCTGAGGCCTACGAGCAGTACTTC.

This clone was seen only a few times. The CDR3 coding sequence is TGTGCCAGCAGCGCCCAGGGTCGCAGCGAAAAACTGTTTTTT. It yields the protein CASSAQGRSEKLFF. The rearrangement links TRBV9 to TRBJ1-4, with D perhaps TRBD1 (5 bases). The CDR3 extends over 14 amino acids. V gave up 3 bases and J gave up 8 bases, with 14 bases separating them. The germline V gene encodes CDR1 SGDLS and CDR2 YYNGEE.

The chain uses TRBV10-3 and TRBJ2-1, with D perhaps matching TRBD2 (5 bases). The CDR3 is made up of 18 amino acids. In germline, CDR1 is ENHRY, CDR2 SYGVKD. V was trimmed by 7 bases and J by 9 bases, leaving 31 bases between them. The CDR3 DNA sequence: TGTGCCATCACATCGGTCCGCCGCGGAGGCCCCGAGGAGAGTGAGCAGTTCTTC. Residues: CAITSVRRGGPEESEQFF.